Below are 28 T cell receptor beta chains sequenced from a single sample in a study of cytomegalovirus exposure and HLA in healthy donors. The protocol was immunoSEQ multiplex PCR, while the TCRdb copy is restricted to in-frame clones and leaves out a portion. The table includes 220,000 or so clones, 80% to 95% detected once. The sequencing sample was made of PBMCs. The receptor source for this set is a woman aged 18-35 years in good health and CMV-seronegative.

V and J are TRBV18 and TRBJ1-1; D remains ambiguous. The CDR3 has 14 amino acids. Germline V gene data show CDR1 as KGHSH and CDR2 as LQKENI. V gave up 3 bases and J gave up 4 bases, with 12 bases separating them. CDR3 residues: CASSPAGRSTEAFF. The CDR3 DNA follows: TGTGCCAGCTCACCGGCAGGAAGAAGCACTGAAGCTTTCTTT.

In this sample, this clone turned up a few times. V and J are TRBV7-8 and TRBJ1-1, with 7 bases fitting TRBD1. Germline CDR1 SGHVS, CDR2 FQNEAQ. V shed 3 bases and J 5 bases; nucleotides not matched to a gene: 6. The CDR3 has 14 residues. The CDR3 protein is CASSLGRGKTEAFF. Written as DNA, the CDR3 is TGTGCCAGCAGCTTGGGCAGGGGGAAAACTGAAGCTTTCTTT. Drawing the rest from reference TRBV7-8 and TRBJ1-1, the complete variable domain is GAGVSQSPRYKVAKRGQDVALRCDPISGHVSLFWYQQALGQGPEFLTYFQNEAQLDKSGLPSDRFFAERPEGSVSTLKIQRTQQEDSAVYLCASSLGRGKTEAFFGQGTRLTVV.

This rearrangement joins TRBV4-1 to TRBJ2-1, with 10 bases aligning to TRBD2. After removal of 2 bases from V and 2 bases from J, the junction contained 6 bases not matched to a gene. CDR1 is MGHRA and CDR2 is YSYEKL in the germline V gene. The CDR3 extends over 17 amino acids. CDR3 nucleotides: TGCGCCAGCAGCCAATCGTCAGCGGGAGGGGCCTACAATGAGCAGTTCTTC. It encodes CASSQSSAGGAYNEQFF.

The V and J genes are TRBV6-5 and TRBJ1-2; D is possibly TRBD1 (6 bases). The V gene's germline CDR1 is MNHEY and CDR2 SVGAGI. Trimming left V 2 bases short and J 8 bases short, with 9 bases between. There are 12 residues in the CDR3. The CDR3 protein is CASSYPQGGYTF. In nucleotides, the CDR3 is TGTGCCAGCAGTTACCCGCAGGGGGGCTACACCTTC.

The V gene is TRBV9, the J gene TRBJ2-2; the match to TRBD2 covers 8 bases. Germline lookup yields CDR1 SGDLS and CDR2 YYNGEE. The J segment lost 3 bases and the V segment lost 2 bases, leaving 3 bases of the junction unmatched. The CDR3 spans 15 residues. CDR3 residues: CASSVSGIDTGELFF. The DNA of the CDR3 is TGTGCCAGCAGCGTTAGCGGGATAGACACCGGGGAGCTGTTTTTT.

The J gene is TRBJ2-3, the V gene TRBV5-1; 13 nucleotides line up with TRBD2. The CDR3 spans 15 residues. Germline loops: CDR1 SGHRS, CDR2 YFSETQ. V trimming: 4 bases; J trimming: 3 bases; junction bases outside the gene matches: 2. This chain's CDR3 is CASSILAGGTDTQYF. The CDR3 nucleotides are TGCGCCAGCAGCATACTAGCGGGAGGGACAGATACGCAGTATTTT.

The chain is built from TRBV27 and TRBJ1-2; the D is unclear. Between the trimmed V and J ends, which lost 5 bases and 7 bases, there was a span of 17 bases. The germline gives CDR1 MNHEY, CDR2 SMNVEV (reference sequence). The CDR3 runs to 14 residues. Here the CDR3 DNA reads TGTGCCAGCAGTGCACTGGCGGGGTTAATTGGCTACACCTTC. Translated: CASSALAGLIGYTF.

The CDR3 sequence: CASRGATGVGSTDTQYF. The CDR3 bases are TGCGCCAGCAGGGGGGCAACAGGCGTAGGGAGCACAGATACGCAGTATTTT. The chain has TRBV5-1 and TRBJ2-3, with a weak D call TRBD1 (6 bases). Germline V gene data show CDR1 as SGHRS and CDR2 as YFSETQ. The CDR3 has 17 amino acids. Between the trimmed V and J ends, which lost 5 bases and 0 bases, there was a span of 19 bases. Filled out from reference TRBV5-1 and TRBJ2-3, the complete variable domain reads KAGVTQTPRYLIKTRGQQVTLSCSPISGHRSVSWYQQTPGQGLQFLFEYFSETQRNKGNFPGRFSGRQFSNSRSEMNVSTLELGDSALYLCASRGATGVGSTDTQYFGPGTRLTVL.

The chain is built from TRBV29-1 and TRBJ1-1; the match to TRBD1 covers 7 bases. The germline V gene has CDR1 SQVTM and CDR2 ANQGSEA. The CDR3 runs 14 residues. J lost 5 bases, V lost 4 bases, and 10 bases had no gene match. CDR3 protein: CSVGKTGLLTEAFF. For the CDR3, the DNA is TGCAGCGTTGGAAAGACAGGGCTGTTGACTGAAGCTTTCTTT. Full variable domain (rest looked up from reference TRBV29-1 and TRBJ1-1): SAVISQKPSRDICQRGTSLTIQCQVDSQVTMMFWYRQQPGQSLTLIATANQGSEATYESGFVIDKFPISRPNLTFSTLTVSNMSPEDSSIYLCSVGKTGLLTEAFFGQGTRLTVV.

This chain joins TRBV7-6 and TRBJ2-1; the match to TRBD2 covers 12 bases. Germline V lookup: CDR1 SGHVS, CDR2 FNYEAQ. This CDR3 spans 18 amino acids. V was clipped by 2 bases and J by 0 bases; unmatched bases: 5. CDR3 amino acids: CASSLSTSGSPSYNEQFF. The CDR3 region has the DNA TGTGCCAGCAGCTTATCGACTAGCGGGAGCCCCTCCTACAATGAGCAGTTCTTC.

The gene calls are TRBV2 and TRBJ2-7, with no clear D. The CDR3 is 10 amino acids. The ends were cut back, 8 bases at V and 4 bases at J, with 6 bases in the middle. CDR1 and CDR2 from the germline V gene are SNHLY and FYNNEI. CDR3 sequence (DNA): TGTGCCAGCCAGAGGTACGAGCAGTACTTC. This codes for CASQRYEQYF.

This clone was observed a single time. This chain uses TRBV5-1 with TRBJ1-3; 7 bases align to TRBD1. This CDR3 comprises 14 residues. V was clipped by 4 bases and J by 4 bases; unmatched bases: 5. Germline values: CDR1 SGHRS, CDR2 YFSETQ. CDR3 bases: TGCGCCAGCAGCCCACAGGGGCGCGGAAACACCATATATTTT. Translated, it gives CASSPQGRGNTIYF. The full variable domain, in which reference TRBV5-1 and TRBJ1-3 provide the parts outside the CDR3, is KAGVTQTPRYLIKTRGQQVTLSCSPISGHRSVSWYQQTPGQGLQFLFEYFSETQRNKGNFPGRFSGRQFSNSRSEMNVSTLELGDSALYLCASSPQGRGNTIYFGEGSWLTVV.

The chain employs TRBV19 and TRBJ2-7, with 13 nucleotides matching TRBD2. V lost 6 bases to trimming and J lost 0 bases; unmatched junction nucleotides: 5. CDR3 length equals 16 residues. CDR1 and CDR2 from the germline V gene are LNHDA and SQIVND (reference sequence). In DNA form, the CDR3 reads TGTGCCAGTAGGGGACTAGCGGGACCTAGCTCCTACGAGCAGTACTTC. Translation gives CASRGLAGPSSYEQYF.

The V call is TRBV5-1, the J call TRBJ2-7; TRBD2 matches 12 bases. The V and J ends lost 5 bases and 6 bases, in that order; junction bases with no gene match: 6. The CDR3 totals 14 residues. Germline CDR1 reads SGHRS; CDR2 reads YFSETQ. CDR3 in amino acids: CASRETSGRLEQYF. CDR3 nucleotides: TGCGCCAGCAGGGAAACTAGCGGGAGGCTCGAGCAGTACTTC.

V usage is TRBV6-1 and J usage is TRBJ1-1; D ambiguous. There are 14 residues in the CDR3. Germline lookup yields CDR1 MNHNS and CDR2 SASEGT. Trimming removed 10 bases at V and 1 base at J, with 16 bases between. This CDR3 reads CATRFAGSNTEAFF. Here the CDR3 DNA reads TGTGCCACCCGGTTCGCGGGGTCGAACACTGAAGCTTTCTTT.

The V gene is TRBV5-4, the J gene TRBJ2-7, with 8 bases that match TRBD1. The CDR3 contains 16 residues. J lost 0 bases, V lost 4 bases, and 9 bases had no gene match. CDR1 is SGHNT and CDR2 is YYREEE in the germline V gene (reference sequence). DNA of the CDR3: TGTGCCAGCAGCACCGGACAGGGTACGATCTCCTACGAGCAGTACTTC. This sequence encodes CASSTGQGTISYEQYF.

V gene TRBV7-9 combines with J gene TRBJ1-1; D is possibly TRBD1 (6 bases). Looked up from germline, CDR1 is SEHNR and CDR2 is FQNEAQ (reference sequence). Trimming took 5 bases from V and 3 from J, leaving 13 bases between them. The CDR3 covers 14 residues. CDR3 nucleotides: TGTGCCAGCAGCCCAGCCGGGACACACACTGAAGCTTTCTTT. It codes for CASSPAGTHTEAFF.

The J gene is TRBJ2-3, the V gene TRBV6-1; 7 bases are shared with TRBD1. V trimming: 6 bases; J trimming: 2 bases; junction bases outside the gene matches: 8. The CDR3 loop spans 15 amino acids. Germline CDR1 reads MNHNS; CDR2 reads SASEGT. The DNA of the CDR3 is TGTGCCAGCAGACCCGGACAGGTTCCCACAGATACGCAGTATTTT. Its translation: CASRPGQVPTDTQYF.

The chain employs TRBV29-1 and TRBJ2-1; 12 bases are shared with TRBD2. V shed 0 bases and J 9 bases; nucleotides not matched to a gene: 9. The germline CDR1 and CDR2 sequences are SQVTM and ANQGSEA. This CDR3 contains 16 residues. In DNA, the CDR3 is TGCAGCGTTGAAGATCGTAGACTAGCGGGAGCGCTTGAGCAGTTCTTC. It encodes CSVEDRRLAGALEQFF.

The J gene is TRBJ1-2, the V gene TRBV27; 7 bases agree with TRBD1. This CDR3 region has 14 residues. CDR1 is MNHEY, CDR2 SMNVEV, per germline (reference sequence). The junction had 8 bases not matched to a gene; V was cut back by 6 bases and J by 4 bases. CDR3 protein: CASRPDGTVYGYTF. CDR3 DNA: TGTGCCAGCAGACCCGACGGGACAGTCTATGGCTACACCTTC.

The rearrangement links TRBV5-1 to TRBJ2-1; 7 bases fit TRBD2. Germline lookup yields CDR1 SGHRS and CDR2 YFSETQ. V dropped 1 base and J dropped 5; count of bases not matched to a gene: 0. This CDR3 comprises 13 residues. The CDR3 DNA reads TGCGCCAGCAGCTTGAGCGGGAACAATGAGCAGTTCTTC. Its translation is CASSLSGNNEQFF.

V usage is TRBV27 and J usage is TRBJ1-5; D is unclear. V gave up 2 bases and J gave up 7 bases, with 12 bases separating them. The CDR3 contains 14 residues. Germline CDR1 and CDR2: MNHEY and SMNVEV (reference sequence). CDR3 in amino acids: CASSLGEVGQPQHF. The CDR3 DNA reads TGTGCCAGCAGTTTAGGCGAGGTCGGCCAGCCCCAGCATTTT.

This chain connects TRBV2 to TRBJ2-7; 8 bases fit TRBD1. With 5 bases clipped from V and 6 bases from J, the junction kept 12 bases outside the gene matches. Germline CDR1 reads SNHLY; CDR2 reads FYNNEI. The CDR3 loop spans 15 amino acids. The CDR3 bases are TGTGCCAGCAGTCCGGACAGGGACCCTTACAGCGAGCAGTACTTC. Translation: CASSPDRDPYSEQYF. Variable domain in full (rest from reference TRBV2 and TRBJ2-7): EPEVTQTPSHQVTQMGQEVILRCVPISNHLYFYWYRQILGQKVEFLVSFYNNEISEKSEIFDDQFSVERPDGSNFTLKIRSTKLEDSAMYFCASSPDRDPYSEQYFGPGTRLTVT.

This rearrangement joins TRBV18 to TRBJ1-4, with D unclear. Trimming cost V 5 bases and J 0 bases, with 7 bases left between them. Germline V gene sequence: CDR1 KGHSH, CDR2 LQKENI. The CDR3 is 14 residues long. Here the CDR3 DNA reads TGTGCCAGCTCAGGGCAAGCAACTAATGAAAAACTGTTTTTT. The encoded protein is CASSGQATNEKLFF. Combining the CDR3 with reference TRBV18 and TRBJ1-4 gives the whole variable domain NAGVMQNPRHLVRRRGQEARLRCSPMKGHSHVYWYRQLPEEGLKFMVYLQKENIIDESGMPKERFSAEFPKEGPSILRIQQVVRGDSAAYFCASSGQATNEKLFFGSGTQLSVL.

The chain is built from TRBV28 and TRBJ1-2; no clear D gene. The V gene lost 5 bases and the J gene lost 8 bases, with 9 bases spanning the gap. Germline CDR1 reads MDHEN; CDR2 reads SYDVKM. CDR3 length equals 11 residues. The DNA of the CDR3 is TGTGCCAGCAGTCGCGGTGGGGGCTACACCTTC. This translates into CASSRGGGYTF.

V is TRBV19 and J is TRBJ2-3; tentatively, D is TRBD2 (5 bases). V was cut by 3 bases and J by 6 bases, with 16 bases left in between. The CDR3 has 15 amino acids. Germline V CDR1 and CDR2: LNHDA, SQIVND (reference sequence). The CDR3 DNA follows: TGTGCCAGTAGTATCGGTTGGGGAGACTCGGATACGCAGTATTTT. Amino acids: CASSIGWGDSDTQYF.

This clone has only one observation. The chain is built from TRBV29-1 and TRBJ2-1, with TRBD1 matching over 7 bases. The CDR3 runs to 15 residues. Germline values: CDR1 SQVTM, CDR2 ANQGSEA. Unmatched junction bases numbered 10, after V lost 7 bases and J lost 1 base. The chain's CDR3 is CSGATGASSYNEQFF. CDR3 bases: TGCAGCGGTGCTACAGGGGCCTCATCCTACAATGAGCAGTTCTTC.

The rearrangement links TRBV18 to TRBJ2-1; D not resolved. V was cut by 2 bases and J by 8 bases, with 7 bases left in between. CDR3 length: 12 residues. CDR1 and CDR2 from the germline V gene are KGHSH and LQKENI. The DNA of the CDR3 is TGTGCCAGCTCACCATTCGCGGATGAGCAGTTCTTC. This codes for CASSPFADEQFF.